The present T cell receptor beta chain was sequenced within a study of cytomegalovirus exposure and HLA in healthy donors. Trimming removed 0 bases at V and 1 base at J, with 8 bases between. Germline V CDR1 and CDR2: SGHDT, YYEEEE. This CDR3 is built from 14 residues. Donors counted as nominally healthy when sampled, yet unrecorded immune exposures were likely. Primers for the PCR totalled 60 Vbeta and 13 Jbeta. Using immunoSEQ multiplex PCR, the repertoire was profiled, and TCRdb retains in-frame clones only, with some absent. The table lists fewer than 150,000 clones, roughly four fifths of them singletons.

The chain carries TRBV5-6 and TRBJ2-7; TRBD2 is a possible D gene (5 bases). This clonotype was sampled from a young man in good health and CMV-seronegative. The material sequenced was PBMCs. In DNA form, the CDR3 reads TGTGCCAGCAGCTTGGTCGGGGAATCCTACGAGCAGTACTTC. Encoded protein: CASSLVGESYEQYF.